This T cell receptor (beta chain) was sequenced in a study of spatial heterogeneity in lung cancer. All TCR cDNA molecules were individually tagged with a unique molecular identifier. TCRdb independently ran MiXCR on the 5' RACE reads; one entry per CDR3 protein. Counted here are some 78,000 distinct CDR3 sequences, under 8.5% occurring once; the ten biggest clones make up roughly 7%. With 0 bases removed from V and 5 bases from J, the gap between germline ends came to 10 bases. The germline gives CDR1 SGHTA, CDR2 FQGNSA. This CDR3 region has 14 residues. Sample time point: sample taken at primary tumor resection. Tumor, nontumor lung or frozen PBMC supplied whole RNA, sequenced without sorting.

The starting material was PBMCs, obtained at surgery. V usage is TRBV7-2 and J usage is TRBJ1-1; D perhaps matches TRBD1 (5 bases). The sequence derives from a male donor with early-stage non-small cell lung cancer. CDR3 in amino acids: CASSLAPEGTEAFF. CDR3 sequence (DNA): TGTGCCAGCAGCTTAGCCCCGGAGGGGACTGAAGCTTTCTTT.